The 27 T cell receptor beta chains presented below share a single source sample, sequenced in a study of T-cell memory formation after mild COVID-19. TCRdb called the 5' RACE reads again in MiXCR, with one record for every CDR3 protein. Seen here are about 470,000 distinct CDR3 sequences, about 20% observed once, and the top ten hold roughly 12%. The sample consisted of PBMCs or a T cell subset sorted from them (not recorded which). These TCRs come from an adult woman who had mild COVID-19 (a few samples of this study predate the infection). Cell type and time point are not known.

The J gene is TRBJ2-1, the V gene TRBV24-1; 11 bases match TRBD1. There are 16 residues in the CDR3. The ends lost 5 bases at V and 7 bases at J; junction bases unmatched: 9. Germline loops: CDR1 KGHDR, CDR2 SFDVKD. CDR3 sequence reads: CATSALGGTGGNEQFF. CDR3 in DNA: TGTGCCACCAGTGCCCTAGGCGGGACAGGGGGAAATGAGCAGTTCTTC.

The chain employs TRBV30 and TRBJ2-1; D unresolved. Germline-derived CDR1 and CDR2 are GTSNPN and SVGIG (reference sequence). CDR3 length: 12 amino acids. Deletions cut 0 bases from V and 9 bases from J, with 9 bases between. The CDR3 nucleotides are TGTGCCTGGAGTGTACCGTCGCTTGAGCAGTTCTTC. Translation: CAWSVPSLEQFF.

This clonotype was counted between two and nine times. This chain joins TRBV29-1 and TRBJ2-3, with D possibly matching TRBD1 (6 bases). The germline CDR1 and CDR2 sequences are SQVTM and ANQGSEA. The CDR3 consists of 15 residues. Trimming left V 1 base short and J 0 bases short, with 11 bases between. For the CDR3, the DNA is TGCAGCGTTGAAGGGGGGACACCTAGCACAGATACGCAGTATTTT. This translates into CSVEGGTPSTDTQYF.

This sequence joins TRBV7-9 and TRBJ2-7; maybe TRBD1 (6 bases). Trimming pared 5 bases from V and 0 bases from J, leaving 14 bases between. This CDR3 is 15 amino acids long. The germline V gene encodes CDR1 SEHNR and CDR2 FQNEAQ (reference sequence). This CDR3 is CASSPDSSPSYEQYF. In nucleotides, the CDR3 is TGTGCCAGCAGCCCGGACAGCTCACCCTCCTACGAGCAGTACTTC.

This clonotype has only a few counts. The chain joins TRBV20-1 to TRBJ2-5; D is perhaps TRBD1 (7 bases). The CDR3 sequence is 12 residues long. Per the germline V gene, CDR1 is DFQATT and CDR2 is SNEGSKA (reference sequence). The V end lost 7 bases, the J end lost 1 base, and 10 bases lay between the germline ends. CDR3 in DNA: TGCAGTGTTCAGGGGGGCCAAGAGACCCAGTACTTC. Translation gives CSVQGGQETQYF.

This clonotype was picked up a small number of times. The rearrangement uses TRBV24-1 and TRBJ2-2; D may be TRBD2 (6 bases). The V end lost 9 bases, the J end lost 7 bases, and 14 bases lay between the germline ends. CDR3 length: 13 residues. Germline lookup yields CDR1 KGHDR and CDR2 SFDVKD. The CDR3 bases are TGTGCCACCTCTCCGGGAGTCCGCGGGGAGCTGTTTTTT. Protein sequence: CATSPGVRGELFF.

The J gene is TRBJ2-7, the V gene TRBV7-9, with 9 bases lining up with TRBD1. The CDR3 is 15 residues long. Looked up from germline, CDR1 is SEHNR and CDR2 is FQNEAQ (reference sequence). V lost 1 base to trimming and J lost 6 bases; unmatched junction nucleotides: 7. Here the CDR3 reads CASSLGGQGFGEQYF. The DNA of the CDR3 is TGTGCCAGCAGCTTAGGAGGACAGGGGTTCGGCGAGCAGTACTTC.

The CDR3 here is CASSLSSGDTEAFF. The CDR3, as DNA: TGCGCCAGCAGCTTATCTTCCGGGGACACTGAAGCTTTCTTT. The rearrangement uses TRBV5-1 and TRBJ1-1; D is undetermined. V was trimmed by 2 bases and J by 3 bases, leaving 11 bases between them. Germline assignment: CDR1 SGHRS and CDR2 YFSETQ. The CDR3 spans 14 residues.

This clonotype has a handful of counts. This chain links TRBV12-3 or TRBV12-4 with TRBJ2-7; 7 nucleotides agree with TRBD2. V was pared by 6 bases and J by 2 bases, with 7 bases of the junction left unmatched. This CDR3 spans 14 amino acids. CDR3 loop: CASSPRESPYEQYF. As DNA, the CDR3 is TGTGCCAGCAGCCCGCGGGAGTCCCCCTACGAGCAGTACTTC.

The rearrangement joins TRBV7-3 to TRBJ2-3, with D possibly called TRBD1 or TRBD2 (5 bases each). V was pared by 5 bases and J by 4 bases, with 16 bases between. CDR1 is SGHTA, CDR2 FQGTGA, per germline. CDR3 length: 15 amino acids. The DNA of the CDR3 is TGTGCCAGCAGCGCATTGCCGGGGCCCCCAGATACGCAGTATTTT. It specifies CASSALPGPPDTQYF.

This clonotype was detected a few times. J is TRBJ2-3 and V is TRBV4-3; D not resolved. CDR1 is LGHNA, CDR2 YSLEER, per germline. The CDR3 contains 15 residues. V lost 0 bases, J lost 0 bases, and 7 bases lay in between. The CDR3 spells CASSQEWISTDTQYF. For the CDR3, the DNA is TGCGCCAGCAGCCAAGAATGGATTAGCACAGATACGCAGTATTTT.

Written as DNA, the CDR3 is TGCAGTGCCACCATGACGCTAGCGGGAGGGGCGGATACGCAGTATTTT. Translating gives CSATMTLAGGADTQYF. The gene calls are TRBV20-1 and TRBJ2-3, with TRBD2 identical over 12 bases. The CDR3 consists of 16 residues. The germline gives CDR1 DFQATT, CDR2 SNEGSKA (reference sequence). Germline trimming cut 6 bases from V and 6 bases from J; bases unmatched to any gene: 13.

This clonotype was counted a few times. The V gene is TRBV5-1, the J gene TRBJ1-1; a weak D match, TRBD1 (5 bases). The CDR3 loop spans 13 amino acids. Germline V CDR1 and CDR2: SGHRS, YFSETQ. The ends were cut back, 5 bases at V and 7 bases at J, with 15 bases in the middle. The CDR3 DNA reads TGCGCCAGCAGATGGACGGGGGATGATGAAGCTTTCTTT. It specifies CASRWTGDDEAFF.

At least ten counts were recorded for this clonotype. This chain uses TRBV7-8 with TRBJ2-2, with 8 bases matching TRBD2. Trimming cost V 4 bases and J 6 bases; bases outside gene matches: 19. This CDR3 spans 19 amino acids. CDR1 is SGHVS, CDR2 FQNEAQ, per germline. CDR3 sequence reads: CASSSPSWSGSRPPGELFF. CDR3 coding DNA: TGTGCCAGCAGCTCCCCAAGTTGGAGCGGGAGTCGCCCGCCCGGGGAGCTGTTTTTT. Together with reference TRBV7-8 and TRBJ2-2, the CDR3 gives the full variable domain: GAGVSQSPRYKVAKRGQDVALRCDPISGHVSLFWYQQALGQGPEFLTYFQNEAQLDKSGLPSDRFFAERPEGSVSTLKIQRTQQEDSAVYLCASSSPSWSGSRPPGELFFGEGSRLTVL.

Note on this clonotype: A read error may produce the germline difference seen at one junction end. The gene calls are TRBV2 and TRBJ1-2; the D is unclear. The CDR3 length is 8 residues. Germline lookup yields CDR1 SNHLY and CDR2 FYNNEI. CDR3 nucleotides: TGTGCCAGCAGTCGAACCGCCTTC. This gives the protein CASSRTAF.

The chain uses TRBV5-1 and TRBJ2-3; perhaps TRBD2 as D (5 bases). Per germline, CDR1 SGHRS and CDR2 YFSETQ. This CDR3 region has 18 residues. The V gene lost 0 bases and the J gene lost 0 bases, with 17 bases spanning the gap. The CDR3 region is CASSLDGVRGPSTDTQYF. The CDR3 nucleotides read TGCGCCAGCAGCTTGGATGGGGTCCGGGGTCCTAGCACAGATACGCAGTATTTT.

This clonotype has only a few counts. This rearrangement joins TRBV4-1 to TRBJ2-7; 8 bases agree with TRBD1. CDR3 length: 13 amino acids. The germline CDR1 and CDR2 sequences are MGHRA and YSYEKL. Losses at the gene ends were 3 bases for V and 6 bases for J; bases not matched to a gene: 4. This chain's CDR3 is CASSHSTGGEQYF. The DNA for the CDR3 is TGCGCCAGCAGCCACTCCACAGGGGGCGAGCAGTACTTC.

The table lists this clonotype with a few counts. The gene calls are TRBV12-3 or TRBV12-4 and TRBJ1-2, with D unclear. CDR3 size: 13 residues. V lost 2 bases to trimming and J lost 2 bases, with 6 bases between them. The CDR3 sequence is CASSLFLNYGYTF. For the CDR3, the DNA is TGTGCCAGCAGTTTATTTCTAAACTATGGCTACACCTTC.

This clonotype was counted at least ten times. This chain links TRBV29-1 with TRBJ2-2, with D unclear. V dropped 2 bases and J dropped 5 bases, with 6 bases sitting between them. In germline, CDR1 is SQVTM, CDR2 ANQGSEA. The CDR3 contains 12 residues. The CDR3 DNA follows: TGCAGCGTTGAATTAGAAACCGGGGAGCTGTTTTTT. Protein product: CSVELETGELFF.

The chain has TRBV27 and TRBJ2-1; 8 nucleotides match TRBD1. CDR3 length equals 15 residues. V dropped 6 bases and J dropped 9; count of bases not matched to a gene: 13. Germline CDR1 MNHEY, CDR2 SMNVEV (reference sequence). This chain's CDR3 is CASRRQGLAGGEQFF. In DNA form, the CDR3 reads TGTGCCAGCAGGAGACAGGGGCTAGCAGGTGGTGAGCAGTTCTTC.

This clonotype was counted a few times. This sequence joins TRBV4-3 and TRBJ1-1; 8 bases fit TRBD1. This CDR3 is 16 amino acids long. V shed 0 bases, J shed 1 base, and the junction held 4 bases outside the gene matches. Looked up from germline, CDR1 is LGHNA and CDR2 is YSLEER. CDR3 region: CASSQDSGTGNTEAFF. Here the CDR3 DNA reads TGCGCCAGCAGCCAAGATAGTGGGACAGGGAACACTGAAGCTTTCTTT.

This clonotype was counted at least ten times. This chain links TRBV20-1 with TRBJ2-2; 7 positions agree with TRBD1. V shed 0 bases and J 4 bases; nucleotides not matched to a gene: 8. The CDR3 spans 16 residues. Germline V gene sequence: CDR1 DFQATT, CDR2 SNEGSKA (reference sequence). CDR3 loop: CSAREPSGTATGELFF. The CDR3 nucleotides read TGCAGTGCTAGAGAACCCTCCGGGACAGCCACCGGGGAGCTGTTTTTT.

A few counts support this clonotype. CDR3 region: CTFWTDSFSYEQYF. For the CDR3, the DNA is TGTACCTTTTGGACAGATTCTTTCTCCTACGAGCAGTACTTC. The chain carries TRBV27 and TRBJ2-7, with D perhaps TRBD1 (6 bases). CDR1 is MNHEY, CDR2 SMNVEV, per germline (reference sequence). The CDR3 covers 14 residues.

There are a few counts of this clonotype. The genes are TRBV29-1 and TRBJ2-3; D perhaps matches TRBD1 (6 bases). The V end lost 7 bases, the J end lost 11 bases, and 13 bases lay between the germline ends. Germline lookup yields CDR1 SQVTM and CDR2 ANQGSEA. The CDR3 sequence is 10 residues long. In nucleotides, the CDR3 is TGCAGCGGCCGGGACACCCGGCAGTATTTT. Its translation is CSGRDTRQYF.

This clonotype was detected a few times. The CDR3 protein is CSARPGGGDTQYF. The DNA for the CDR3 is TGCAGTGCTAGACCGGGGGGTGGAGATACGCAGTATTTT. V and J are TRBV20-1 and TRBJ2-3, with TRBD2 identical over 7 bases. The CDR3 contains 13 residues. V lost 2 bases, J lost 5 bases, and 4 bases stayed unmatched. Germline V lookup: CDR1 DFQATT, CDR2 SNEGSKA (reference sequence).

The chain links TRBV4-3 to TRBJ1-1; D is undetermined. This CDR3 has 15 residues. Trimming cost V 3 bases and J 0 bases, with 11 bases left between them. Germline CDR1 and CDR2: LGHNA and YSLEER. The CDR3 coding sequence is TGCGCCAGCAGCCAGAACAGCGGGTTGAACACTGAAGCTTTCTTT. This translates into CASSQNSGLNTEAFF.

This clonotype appeared a few times. The rearrangement uses TRBV20-1 and TRBJ2-5; 9 nucleotides agree with TRBD1. The CDR3 has 14 residues. Germline V gives CDR1 DFQATT, CDR2 SNEGSKA (reference sequence). The CDR3 loop reads CSPLVGQGKETQYF. CDR3 in DNA: TGCAGCCCACTCGTAGGACAGGGGAAAGAGACCCAGTACTTC.